The 26 T cell receptor beta chains presented below share a single source sample, sequenced in a study of graft-versus-host responses after intestinal transplantation (dated by TCRdb to the early 2020s). For these receptors, no antigen is known. Library preparation was by the immunoSEQ multiplex PCR assay. TCRdb retrieved this table from immuneACCESS and kept in-frame rearrangements only. Not all clones are present; in checked studies, unresolved V genes account for under half, and no reason is known for the remainder. The sample table shows 60,000 to 80,000 clones, and about 90% are seen once. The ten largest clones take up 1.3% of the sample. Explained via the paper, the time point label denotes: cells obtained before transplantation from donor or recipient. The material was unstimulated CD8+ T cells sorted from spleen or lymph node cells, obtained before intestinal transplant. The receptors were gathered from a human donor who received an intestinal transplant.

The V gene is TRBV9, the J gene TRBJ1-1; possible D gene TRBD1, 5 bases. V gave up 3 bases and J gave up 0 bases, with 15 bases separating them. Per the germline V gene, CDR1 is SGDLS and CDR2 is YYNGEE. The CDR3 is 16 amino acids. In nucleotides, the CDR3 is TGTGCCAGCAGCGGCCCGAGTCGGGGGATGAACACTGAAGCTTTCTTT. Translating gives CASSGPSRGMNTEAFF.

In this sample, this clone turned up once. The genes are TRBV6-5 and TRBJ1-4; the D gene is possibly TRBD1 (5 bases). This CDR3 is 14 amino acids long. V gave up 9 bases and J gave up 8 bases, with 19 bases separating them. Germline V gives CDR1 MNHEY, CDR2 SVGAGI. CDR3 amino acids: CASRPGEEGEKLFF. The CDR3 DNA is TGTGCCAGTCGGCCGGGGGAGGAAGGAGAAAAACTGTTTTTT.

The rearrangement links TRBV14 to TRBJ1-1; 8 bases are a match to TRBD1. CDR1 SGHDN and CDR2 FVKESK come from the germline V gene. Trimming at V came to 4 bases and at J to 8 bases, leaving 9 bases not matched to a gene. The CDR3 covers 14 residues. CDR3 DNA sequence: TGTGCCAGCAGCCGAGGGGACAGGAGCTTGGAAGCTTTCTTT. Residues: CASSRGDRSLEAFF.

CDR3 nucleotide sequence: TGTGCCAGCAGCGTAGCTGCCAGCGGCTCCTACAATGAGCAGTTCTTC. This encodes CASSVAASGSYNEQFF. V gene TRBV9 combines with J gene TRBJ2-1, with D perhaps matching TRBD2 (5 bases). Germline CDR1 reads SGDLS; CDR2 reads YYNGEE. The CDR3 contains 16 residues. V was cut by 0 bases and J by 0 bases, with 10 bases left in between.

The chain is built from TRBV6-5 and TRBJ1-6; D unclear. CDR1 is MNHEY, CDR2 SVGAGI, per germline. The CDR3 is 13 residues long. The V and J ends lost 5 bases and 9 bases respectively, with 11 bases between them. The CDR3 nucleotides read TGTGCCAGCAGTGGTGAGGGTAGTTCACCCCTCCACTTT. Translating gives CASSGEGSSPLHF.

The V call is TRBV7-9, the J call TRBJ1-2; 9 bases line up with TRBD1. The CDR3 totals 15 residues. V was clipped by 5 bases and J by 4 bases; unmatched bases: 8. Germline V lookup: CDR1 SEHNR, CDR2 FQNEAQ (reference sequence). Here the CDR3 DNA reads TGTGCCAGCAGCCTAGGGACAGGGACCCCCTATGGCTACACCTTC. Translated: CASSLGTGTPYGYTF.

The chain recombines TRBV6-1 with TRBJ2-5; D is perhaps TRBD1 (6 bases). The V gene's germline CDR1 is MNHNS and CDR2 SASEGT. The V and J ends lost 6 bases and 2 bases respectively, with 13 bases between them. The CDR3 sequence is 14 residues long. The CDR3 reads CASRKPGDQETQYF. The CDR3 DNA sequence: TGTGCCAGCAGAAAACCAGGGGATCAAGAGACCCAGTACTTC.

The rearrangement links TRBV11-2 to TRBJ1-3; D is unclear. This CDR3 region has 12 residues. The germline V gene has CDR1 SGHAT and CDR2 FQNNGV. The V end was cut by 3 bases, the J end by 6 bases, with 6 bases between. The CDR3 sequence: CASSLGLNTIYF. The CDR3 coding sequence is TGTGCCAGCAGCTTGGGCCTAAACACCATATATTTT.

The chain combines TRBV7-2 with TRBJ1-1; D unresolved. The germline V gene has CDR1 SGHTA and CDR2 FQGNSA. Trimming left V 0 bases short and J 5 bases short, with 13 bases between. The CDR3 length is 15 residues. In nucleotides, the CDR3 is TGTGCCAGCAGCTTAGCGCTGGGAGGGATTACTGAAGCTTTCTTT. It is translated as CASSLALGGITEAFF.

The rearrangement uses TRBV2 and TRBJ1-2, with a possible D match to TRBD1 (6 bases). There are 18 residues in the CDR3. V dropped 8 bases and J dropped 4 bases, with 29 bases sitting between them. In germline, CDR1 is SNHLY, CDR2 FYNNEI. The DNA for the CDR3 is TGTGCCAGCCCATCTGGGGGAGGGGGGATGAAAGGACCCTATGGCTACACCTTC. Residues: CASPSGGGGMKGPYGYTF.

This rearrangement joins TRBV4-1 to TRBJ1-4, with 7 nucleotides matching TRBD1. CDR3 length: 15 amino acids. Germline CDR1 and CDR2: MGHRA and YSYEKL. With 3 bases clipped from V and 5 bases from J, the junction kept 6 bases outside the gene matches. CDR3 protein: CASSHLDRANEKLFF. The CDR3 bases are TGCGCCAGCAGCCACTTAGACAGGGCAAATGAAAAACTGTTTTTT.

This chain connects TRBV6-5 to TRBJ1-1, with a weak D call TRBD1 (5 bases). Germline V gene lookup returns CDR1 MNHEY and CDR2 SVGAGI. V was cut by 6 bases and J by 5 bases, with 19 bases left in between. The CDR3 covers 15 residues. The CDR3 protein is CASSPTPTGVTEAFF. The CDR3 DNA reads as TGTGCCAGCAGCCCTACACCTACGGGGGTAACTGAAGCTTTCTTT.

This chain uses TRBV6-6 with TRBJ1-1; D might be TRBD1 (6 bases). Germline assignment: CDR1 MNHNY and CDR2 SVGAGI (reference sequence). The CDR3 spans 15 residues. Trimming cost V 5 bases and J 6 bases, with 19 bases left between them. The CDR3 protein is CASSPQTQGIPEAFF. The CDR3 DNA is TGTGCCAGCAGTCCACAAACGCAGGGGATCCCTGAAGCTTTCTTT.

The CDR3 DNA reads TGTGCCAGCAGCGTAGCTCGACTAGCGGGGCCAAACAATGAGCAGTTCTTC. Its translation is CASSVARLAGPNNEQFF. The V call is TRBV9, the J call TRBJ2-1; 11 bases are a match to TRBD2. V shed 0 bases and J 5 bases; nucleotides not matched to a gene: 7. The germline CDR1 and CDR2 sequences are SGDLS and YYNGEE. The CDR3 contains 17 residues.

This clone has more than one count but fewer than ten. The chain carries TRBV5-4 and TRBJ2-7, with 8 bases identical to TRBD2. V was clipped by 5 bases and J by 0 bases; unmatched bases: 4. The germline V gene encodes CDR1 SGHNT and CDR2 YYREEE (reference sequence). The CDR3 totals 14 residues. The CDR3 DNA follows: TGTGCCAGCAGTCCAGGGACTAGCTCCTACGAGCAGTACTTC. Amino acid sequence: CASSPGTSSYEQYF.

This clone showed up just a few times. This rearrangement joins TRBV6-1 to TRBJ1-6; weak D call: TRBD1 (5 bases). With 4 bases removed from V and 0 bases from J, the gap between germline ends came to 7 bases. The CDR3 spans 15 residues. CDR1 and CDR2 (germline): MNHNS, SASEGT. CDR3 residues: CASSGDSSYNSPLHF. CDR3 nucleotides: TGTGCCAGCAGTGGCGACAGCTCCTATAATTCACCCCTCCACTTT.

In this sample, this clone turned up a few times. J is TRBJ1-4 and V is TRBV29-1; no clear D gene. Between the trimmed V and J ends, which lost 0 bases and 0 bases, there was a span of 11 bases. The CDR3 consists of 16 residues. Germline CDR1 is SQVTM and CDR2 is ANQGSEA. CDR3 sequence (DNA): TGCAGCGTTGAAGATCCGCAGGTCACAACTAATGAAAAACTGTTTTTT. This gives the protein CSVEDPQVTTNEKLFF.

This CDR3 is CASSHKVGGDTQYF. CDR3 in DNA: TGTGCCAGCTCACATAAAGTAGGGGGAGATACGCAGTATTTT. The chain couples TRBV18 to TRBJ2-3; D possibly corresponds to TRBD1 (6 bases). The CDR3 contains 14 residues. Trimming left V 4 bases short and J 5 bases short, with 13 bases between. Germline lookup yields CDR1 KGHSH and CDR2 LQKENI. Drawing the rest from reference TRBV18 and TRBJ2-3, the complete variable domain is NAGVMQNPRHLVRRRGQEARLRCSPMKGHSHVYWYRQLPEEGLKFMVYLQKENIIDESGMPKERFSAEFPKEGPSILRIQQVVRGDSAAYFCASSHKVGGDTQYFGPGTRLTVL.

The CDR3 here is CASSGYVSGGFSYEQYF. The CDR3 DNA sequence: TGTGCCAGCAGCGGATACGTTAGCGGGGGCTTCAGCTACGAGCAGTACTTC. The rearrangement links TRBV5-4 to TRBJ2-7, with TRBD2 identical over 9 bases. The CDR3 totals 17 residues. The V and J ends lost 4 bases and 3 bases, in that order; junction bases with no gene match: 14. Germline CDR1 SGHNT, CDR2 YYREEE (reference sequence).

Worth noting for this clone: This same CDR3 is encoded by further DNA sequences in the sample. V usage is TRBV9 and J usage is TRBJ1-2; D is ambiguous. Germline CDR1 and CDR2: SGDLS and YYNGEE. This CDR3 is built from 13 residues. V was pared by 0 bases and J by 6 bases, with 9 bases between. The CDR3, as DNA: TGTGCCAGCAGCGTAGGTGGAGGTGATGGCTACACCTTC. It specifies CASSVGGGDGYTF.

The chain recombines TRBV4-1 with TRBJ2-1; a possible D gene is TRBD2 (6 bases). V lost 3 bases to trimming and J lost 6 bases, with 15 bases between them. The CDR3 has 15 residues. CDR1 and CDR2 (germline): MGHRA, YSYEKL. CDR3 nucleotide sequence: TGCGCCAGCAGCCAGGGTCGGGGGTGGTTCAATGAGCAGTTCTTC. It specifies CASSQGRGWFNEQFF.

The rearrangement uses TRBV27 and TRBJ2-7; TRBD1 matches 7 bases. The CDR3 contains 16 residues. The germline V gene has CDR1 MNHEY and CDR2 SMNVEV (reference sequence). The ends lost 7 bases at V and 5 bases at J; junction bases unmatched: 17. The CDR3 nucleotides are TGTGCCAGCACCAACATTGGGGCACAGGGGCGGAACGAGCAGTACTTC. Encoded protein: CASTNIGAQGRNEQYF.

The chain couples TRBV19 to TRBJ1-2; TRBD1 agrees at 8 bases. There are 17 residues in the CDR3. The J segment lost 4 bases and the V segment lost 4 bases, leaving 14 bases of the junction unmatched. Germline V gene lookup returns CDR1 LNHDA and CDR2 SQIVND (reference sequence). In nucleotides, the CDR3 is TGTGCCAGTAGTACAGACGGACAGGGTGGACTGACCTATGGCTACACCTTC. This codes for CASSTDGQGGLTYGYTF.

V gene TRBV27 combines with J gene TRBJ2-3; 8 nucleotides align to TRBD2. The J segment lost 1 base and the V segment lost 8 bases, leaving 5 bases of the junction unmatched. This CDR3 has 14 amino acids. The germline V gene has CDR1 MNHEY and CDR2 SMNVEV (reference sequence). Written as DNA, the CDR3 is TGTGCCAGCGGGGGACTAGGGGGCACAGATACGCAGTATTTT. Translation: CASGGLGGTDTQYF.

A remark on this clone: Other DNA sequences in this sample translate to the same CDR3. The chain carries TRBV7-9 and TRBJ1-1; no firm D call. CDR1 SEHNR and CDR2 FQNEAQ come from the germline V gene (reference sequence). Trimming stripped 1 base from V and 5 bases from J, with 5 bases between. This CDR3 has 12 amino acids. The CDR3 region has the DNA TGTGCCAGCAGCTTAGGAGCAACTGAAGCTTTCTTT. Translation gives CASSLGATEAFF.

This sequence joins TRBV27 and TRBJ2-3; 8 nucleotides line up with TRBD2. The ends lost 3 bases at V and 5 bases at J; junction bases unmatched: 13. The CDR3 loop spans 17 amino acids. Germline values: CDR1 MNHEY, CDR2 SMNVEV (reference sequence). CDR3 nucleotide sequence: TGTGCCAGCAGTTTCACGGAAGCGGGGGCTGGGGGAGATACGCAGTATTTT. Its protein product is CASSFTEAGAGGDTQYF.